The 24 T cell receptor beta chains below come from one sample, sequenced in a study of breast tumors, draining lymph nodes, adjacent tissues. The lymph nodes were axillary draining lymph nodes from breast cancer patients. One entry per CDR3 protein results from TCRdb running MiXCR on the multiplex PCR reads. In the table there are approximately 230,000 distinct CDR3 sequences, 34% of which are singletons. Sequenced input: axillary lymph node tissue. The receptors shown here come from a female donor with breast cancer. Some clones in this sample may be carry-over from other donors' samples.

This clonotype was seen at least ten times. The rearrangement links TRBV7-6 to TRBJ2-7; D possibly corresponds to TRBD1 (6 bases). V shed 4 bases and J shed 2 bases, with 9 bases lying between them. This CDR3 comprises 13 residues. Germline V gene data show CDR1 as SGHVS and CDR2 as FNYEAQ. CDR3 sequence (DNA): TGTGCCAGCAGCTACGGGACAACCTACGAGCAGTACTTC. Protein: CASSYGTTYEQYF.

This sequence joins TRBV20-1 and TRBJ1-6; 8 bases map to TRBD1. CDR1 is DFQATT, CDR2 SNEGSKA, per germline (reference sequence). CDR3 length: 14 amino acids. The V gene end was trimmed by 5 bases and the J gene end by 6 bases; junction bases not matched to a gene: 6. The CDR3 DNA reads TGCAGTGCTGAACGGACAGGGACTAATTCACCCCTCCACTTT. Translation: CSAERTGTNSPLHF.

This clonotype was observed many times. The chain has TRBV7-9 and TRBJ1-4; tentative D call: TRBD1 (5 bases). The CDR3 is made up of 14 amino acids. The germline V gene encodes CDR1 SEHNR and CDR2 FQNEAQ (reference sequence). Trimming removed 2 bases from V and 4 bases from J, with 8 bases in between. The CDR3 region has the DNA TGTGCCAGCAGCTTATCGGGGCTTAATGAAAAACTGTTTTTT. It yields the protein CASSLSGLNEKLFF.

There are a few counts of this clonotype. Here the CDR3 DNA reads TGTGCCAGCAGTTTACAGGGGGTATACTATGGCTACACCTTC. This gives the protein CASSLQGVYYGYTF. This chain connects TRBV28 to TRBJ1-2, with 7 positions matching TRBD1. Germline-derived CDR1 and CDR2 are MDHEN and SYDVKM. J lost 3 bases, V lost 2 bases, and 3 bases had no gene match. The CDR3 covers 14 residues.

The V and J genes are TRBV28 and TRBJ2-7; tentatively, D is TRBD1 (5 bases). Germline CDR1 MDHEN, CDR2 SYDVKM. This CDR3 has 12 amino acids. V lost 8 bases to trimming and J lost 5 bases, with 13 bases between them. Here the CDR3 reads CASLGQGDEQYV. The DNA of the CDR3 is TGTGCCAGCCTGGGGCAGGGTGACGAGCAGTACGTC.

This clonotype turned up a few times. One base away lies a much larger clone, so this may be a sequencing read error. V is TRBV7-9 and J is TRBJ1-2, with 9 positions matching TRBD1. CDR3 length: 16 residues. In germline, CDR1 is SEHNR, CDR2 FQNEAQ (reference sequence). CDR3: CASSLGGQGADYGHTF. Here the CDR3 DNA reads TGTGCCAGCAGCTTGGGGGGACAGGGCGCGGACTATGGCCACACCTTC.

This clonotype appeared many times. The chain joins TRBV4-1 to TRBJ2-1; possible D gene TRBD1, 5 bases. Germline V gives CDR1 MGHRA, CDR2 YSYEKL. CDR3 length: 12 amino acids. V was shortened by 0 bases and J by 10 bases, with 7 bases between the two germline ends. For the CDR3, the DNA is TGCGCCAGCAGCCAAGAGTCAGGGGAGCAGTTCTTC. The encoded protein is CASSQESGEQFF.

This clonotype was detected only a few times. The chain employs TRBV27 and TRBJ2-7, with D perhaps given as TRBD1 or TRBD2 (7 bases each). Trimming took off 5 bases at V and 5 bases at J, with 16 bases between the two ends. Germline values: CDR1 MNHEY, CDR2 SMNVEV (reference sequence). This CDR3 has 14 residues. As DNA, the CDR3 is TGTGCCAGCAGTCGTTACAGGGGAGGGAACGAGCAGTACTTC. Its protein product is CASSRYRGGNEQYF.

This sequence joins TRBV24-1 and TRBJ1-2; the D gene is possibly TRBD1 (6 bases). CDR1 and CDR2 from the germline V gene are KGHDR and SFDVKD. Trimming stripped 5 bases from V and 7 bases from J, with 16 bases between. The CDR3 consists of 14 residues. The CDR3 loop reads CATSAMAGVLGYTF. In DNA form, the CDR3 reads TGTGCCACCAGTGCTATGGCAGGGGTTCTTGGCTACACCTTC.

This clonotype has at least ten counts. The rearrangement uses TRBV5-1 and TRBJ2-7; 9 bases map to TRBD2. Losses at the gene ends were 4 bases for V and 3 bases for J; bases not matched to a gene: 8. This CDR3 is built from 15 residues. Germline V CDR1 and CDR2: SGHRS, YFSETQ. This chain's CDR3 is CASSPASGVVYEQYF. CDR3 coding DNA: TGCGCCAGCAGCCCAGCTAGCGGGGTGGTCTACGAGCAGTACTTC.

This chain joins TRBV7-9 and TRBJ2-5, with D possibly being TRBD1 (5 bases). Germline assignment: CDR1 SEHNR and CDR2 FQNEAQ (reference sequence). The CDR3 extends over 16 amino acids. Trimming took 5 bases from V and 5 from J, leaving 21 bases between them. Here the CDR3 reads CASSPKAAGFRETQYF. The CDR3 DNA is TGTGCCAGCAGCCCCAAGGCGGCAGGGTTTCGGGAGACCCAGTACTTC.

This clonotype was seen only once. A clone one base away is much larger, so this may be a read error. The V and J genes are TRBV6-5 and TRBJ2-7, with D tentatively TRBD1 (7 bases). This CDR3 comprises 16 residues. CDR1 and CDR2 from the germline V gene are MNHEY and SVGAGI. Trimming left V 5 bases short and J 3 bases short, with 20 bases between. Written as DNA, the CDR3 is TGTGCCAGCAGTCCTGAGGCGGGGACAGTACTCTACGAGCAGTACTTC. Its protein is CASSPEAGTVLYEQYF.

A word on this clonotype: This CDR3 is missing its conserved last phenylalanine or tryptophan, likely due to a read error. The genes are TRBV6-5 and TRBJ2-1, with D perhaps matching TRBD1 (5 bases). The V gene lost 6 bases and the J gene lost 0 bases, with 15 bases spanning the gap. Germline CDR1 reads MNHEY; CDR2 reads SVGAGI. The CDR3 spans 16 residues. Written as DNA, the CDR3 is TGTGCCAGCAGCTTTCCGACAGAGAGCTCCTACAATGAGCAGTTCAGA. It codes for CASSFPTESSYNEQFR.

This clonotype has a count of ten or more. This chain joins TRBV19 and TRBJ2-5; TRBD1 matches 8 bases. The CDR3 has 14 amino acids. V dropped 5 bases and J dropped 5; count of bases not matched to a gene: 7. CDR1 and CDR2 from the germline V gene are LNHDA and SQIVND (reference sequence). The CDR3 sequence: CASSPTGQVETQYF. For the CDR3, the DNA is TGTGCCAGTAGTCCCACGGGACAGGTGGAGACCCAGTACTTC.

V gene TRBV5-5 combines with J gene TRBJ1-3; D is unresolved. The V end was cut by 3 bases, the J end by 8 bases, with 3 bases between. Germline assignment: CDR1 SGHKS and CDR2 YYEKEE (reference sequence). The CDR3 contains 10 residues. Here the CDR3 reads CASSWDTIYF. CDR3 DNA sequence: TGTGCCAGCAGCTGGGACACCATATATTTT.

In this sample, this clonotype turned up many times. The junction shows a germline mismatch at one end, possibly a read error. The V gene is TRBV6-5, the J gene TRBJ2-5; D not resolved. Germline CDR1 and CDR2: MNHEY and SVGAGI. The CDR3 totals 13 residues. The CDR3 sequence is CASSHSGMGTQYF. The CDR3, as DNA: TGTGCCAGCAGTCACTCGGGCATGGGGACCCAGTACTTC.

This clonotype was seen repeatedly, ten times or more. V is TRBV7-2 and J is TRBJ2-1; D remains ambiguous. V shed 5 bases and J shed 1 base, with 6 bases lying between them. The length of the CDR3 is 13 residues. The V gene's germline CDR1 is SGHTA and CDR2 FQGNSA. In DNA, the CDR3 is TGTGCCAGCAGCCTAATGTCCTACAATGAGCAGTTCTTC. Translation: CASSLMSYNEQFF.

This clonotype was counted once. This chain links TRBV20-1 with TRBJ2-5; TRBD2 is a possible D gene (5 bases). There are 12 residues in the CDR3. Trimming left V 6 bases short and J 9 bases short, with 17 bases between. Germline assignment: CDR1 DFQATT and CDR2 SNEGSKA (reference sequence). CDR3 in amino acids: CSASGRSQPQYF. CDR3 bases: TGCAGTGCCTCGGGAAGGAGCCAGCCCCAGTACTTC.

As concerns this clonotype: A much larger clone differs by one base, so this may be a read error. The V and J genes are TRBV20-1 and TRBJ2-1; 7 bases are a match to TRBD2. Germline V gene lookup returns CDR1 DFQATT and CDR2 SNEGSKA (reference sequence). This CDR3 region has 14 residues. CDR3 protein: CSAIGEGTYTEQFF. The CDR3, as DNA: TGCAGTGCTATCGGGGAGGGGACCTACACTGAGCAGTTCTTC.

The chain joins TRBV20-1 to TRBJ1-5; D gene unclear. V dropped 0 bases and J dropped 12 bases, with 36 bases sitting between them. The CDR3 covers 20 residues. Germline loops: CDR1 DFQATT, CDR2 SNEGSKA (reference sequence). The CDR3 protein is CSAREDRILRAVPRAGHQHF. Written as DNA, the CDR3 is TGCAGTGCTAGAGAGGATAGGATCCTACGAGCAGTACCTCGGGCCGGGCACCAGCATTTT.

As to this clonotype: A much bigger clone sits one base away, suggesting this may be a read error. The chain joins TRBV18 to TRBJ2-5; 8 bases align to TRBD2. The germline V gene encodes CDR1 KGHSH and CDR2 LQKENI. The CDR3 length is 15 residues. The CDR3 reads CDSSPTSGYQETQYF. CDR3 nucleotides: TGTGACAGCTCACCAACTAGCGGCTACCAAGAGACCCAGTACTTC.

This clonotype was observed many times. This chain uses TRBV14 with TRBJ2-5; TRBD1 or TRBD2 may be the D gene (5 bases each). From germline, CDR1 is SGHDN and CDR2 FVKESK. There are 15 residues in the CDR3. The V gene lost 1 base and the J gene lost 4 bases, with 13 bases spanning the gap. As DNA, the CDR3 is TGTGCCAGCAGCCAAGGTGGGGGTAGTCGAGAGACCCAGTACTTC. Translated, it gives CASSQGGGSRETQYF.

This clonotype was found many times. This CDR3 reads CASSPMRTGRNEKLFF. The CDR3 coding sequence is TGCGCCAGCAGTCCTATGAGGACAGGGCGCAATGAAAAACTGTTTTTT. The chain has TRBV4-1 and TRBJ1-4; 8 bases fit TRBD1. Germline CDR1 reads MGHRA; CDR2 reads YSYEKL. V lost 6 bases and J lost 5; bases outside the gene matches: 11. CDR3 length equals 16 residues.

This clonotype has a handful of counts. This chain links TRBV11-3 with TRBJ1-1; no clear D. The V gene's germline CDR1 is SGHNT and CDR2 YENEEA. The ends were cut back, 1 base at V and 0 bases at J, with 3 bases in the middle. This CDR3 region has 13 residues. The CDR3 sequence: CASSLVMNTEAFF. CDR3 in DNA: TGTGCCAGCAGCTTAGTCATGAACACTGAAGCTTTCTTT.